A single sample is the source of the 32 T cell receptor beta chains below, sequenced in a study of shared clonotypes between healthy human individuals. Sequenced by immunoSEQ multiplex PCR; TCRdb stores in-frame clones only, minus some. The sample holds under 850,000 clones, around 92% seen once. CD8 cells regarded as naive lacked CD45RO, were positively chosen for CCR7, and omitted terminally differentiated effector memory CD45RA+ cells. The sample taken for sequencing was naive CD8+ T cells sorted from blood. The receptor set was obtained from a young man in good health.

This chain connects TRBV7-2 to TRBJ1-5; no firm D call. CDR1 is SGHTA, CDR2 FQGNSA, per germline. Trimming removed 6 bases at V and 0 bases at J, with 12 bases between. The CDR3 totals 15 residues. The CDR3 nucleotides read TGTGCCAGCAGTCCCACGTGGGTTAGCAATCAGCCCCAGCATTTT. Protein sequence: CASSPTWVSNQPQHF.

The chain recombines TRBV11-3 with TRBJ2-1; 10 bases fit TRBD1. Trimming took 5 bases from V and 8 from J; bases not matched to a gene: 9. The CDR3 runs 15 residues. CDR1 is SGHNT, CDR2 YENEEA, per germline. CDR3 amino acids: CASSPRDRGLDEQFF. For the CDR3, the DNA is TGTGCCAGCAGCCCCCGGGACAGGGGCTTGGATGAGCAGTTCTTC.

The V gene is TRBV15, the J gene TRBJ2-1; 14 bases map to TRBD2. The germline V gene encodes CDR1 LNHNV and CDR2 YYDKDF (reference sequence). The CDR3 extends over 15 amino acids. V was pared by 5 bases and J by 10 bases, with 7 bases of the junction left unmatched. CDR3 DNA sequence: TGTGCCACCAGCGGAGGGACTAGCGGGAGCAGGGAGCAGTTCTTC. This gives the protein CATSGGTSGSREQFF.

The genes are TRBV27 and TRBJ1-5; 7 positions match TRBD1. This CDR3 has 15 residues. After removal of 3 bases from V and 7 bases from J, the junction contained 9 bases not matched to a gene. Germline assignment: CDR1 MNHEY and CDR2 SMNVEV (reference sequence). CDR3 coding DNA: TGTGCCAGCAGTTTTCTACCGACAGGGCGCCAGCCCCAGCATTTT. This sequence encodes CASSFLPTGRQPQHF.

The CDR3 region has the DNA TGTGCCAGCAGCCTCGCGGTTGGCGGGAGCCTCCTGGATCGTACTGAGCAGTTCTTC. Its translation is CASSLAVGGSLLDRTEQFF. The genes are TRBV5-6 and TRBJ2-1; 7 bases are a match to TRBD2. This CDR3 has 19 residues. Trimming took 4 bases from V and 9 from J; bases not matched to a gene: 25. CDR1 SGHDT and CDR2 YYEEEE come from the germline V gene. Combining the CDR3 with reference TRBV5-6 and TRBJ2-1 gives the whole variable domain DAGVTQSPTHLIKTRGQQVTLRCSPKSGHDTVSWYQQALGQGPQFIFQYYEEEERQRGNFPDRFSGHQFPNYSSELNVNALLLGDSALYLCASSLAVGGSLLDRTEQFFGPGTRLTVL.

As concerns this clone: One junction end disagrees with the germline gene, perhaps due to a read error. The rearrangement uses TRBV13 and TRBJ2-7; 9 bases line up with TRBD2. Germline CDR1 and CDR2: PRHDT and FYEKMQ (reference sequence). The CDR3 extends over 16 amino acids. CDR3 nucleotides: TGTGCCAGCAGCCTAGGGCCGACTAGCGGATCCTACGAGCAGTACTTC. As protein: CASSLGPTSGSYEQYF. The full variable domain, in which reference TRBV13 and TRBJ2-7 provide the parts outside the CDR3, is AAGVIQSPRHLIKEKRETATLKCYPIPRHDTVYWYQQGPGQDPQFLISFYEKMQSDKGSIPDRFSAQQFSDYHSELNMSSLELGDSALYFCASSLGPTSGSYEQYFGPGTRLTVT.

This chain joins TRBV4-1 and TRBJ2-7; 7 nucleotides agree with TRBD2. Germline V gives CDR1 MGHRA, CDR2 YSYEKL. The CDR3 loop spans 16 amino acids. V was pared by 0 bases and J by 3 bases, with 8 bases of the junction left unmatched. Written as DNA, the CDR3 is TGCGCCAGCAGCCAAGATCGGATGGAGCGGGGCTACGAGCAGTACTTC. As protein: CASSQDRMERGYEQYF.

The CDR3 protein is CSVIAGSSSSYEQYF. The CDR3 nucleotides are TGCAGCGTTATAGCCGGGAGTTCGAGCTCCTACGAGCAGTACTTC. This chain uses TRBV29-1 with TRBJ2-7; tentative D call: TRBD2 (6 bases). Germline V lookup: CDR1 SQVTM, CDR2 ANQGSEA. Between the trimmed V and J ends, which lost 5 bases and 0 bases, there was a span of 17 bases. The CDR3 loop spans 15 amino acids.

V is TRBV30 and J is TRBJ1-3; D is uncertain. Germline V CDR1 and CDR2: GTSNPN, SVGIG (reference sequence). This CDR3 region has 14 residues. V was shortened by 3 bases and J by 3 bases, with 12 bases between the two germline ends. This CDR3 is CAWSEDSFGNTIYF. CDR3 bases: TGTGCCTGGAGCGAAGACTCCTTTGGAAACACCATATATTTT.

Concerning this clone itself: Other DNA sequences from this sample encode an identical CDR3 as well. The chain combines TRBV7-9 with TRBJ2-1; possible D gene TRBD2, 5 bases. The V and J ends lost 5 bases and 9 bases respectively, with 5 bases between them. This CDR3 has 10 amino acids. The germline V gene has CDR1 SEHNR and CDR2 FQNEAQ (reference sequence). DNA for the CDR3: TGTGCCAGCAGCCGGGGTGAGCAGTTCTTC. Translation gives CASSRGEQFF. Full variable domain (remainder filled in from reference TRBV7-9 and TRBJ2-1): DTGVSQNPRHKITKRGQNVTFRCDPISEHNRLYWYRQTLGQGPEFLTYFQNEAQLEKSRLLSDRFSAERPKGSFSTLEIQRTEQGDSAMYLCASSRGEQFFGPGTRLTVL.

The chain joins TRBV21-1 to TRBJ2-1. TRBV21-1 is deemed a pseudogene. The CDR3 contains 18 residues. The CDR3 DNA is TGTGCCAGTCCTTCCGACAGCTGCCCGAGGTCCGAGCGGATCGAGCAGTTCTTC. It yields the protein CASPSDSCPRSERIEQFF.

The V gene is TRBV27, the J gene TRBJ2-7; 15 nucleotides match TRBD2. Germline CDR1 and CDR2: MNHEY and SMNVEV (reference sequence). This CDR3 region has 15 residues. After removal of 6 bases from V and 2 bases from J, the junction contained 2 bases not matched to a gene. The CDR3 DNA reads TGTGCCAGCAGAGGACTAGCGGGAGGGACCTACGAGCAGTACTTC. Protein product: CASRGLAGGTYEQYF.

The V gene is TRBV10-2, the J gene TRBJ1-5, with TRBD1 as a possible D gene (6 bases). CDR3 length equals 13 residues. Per germline, CDR1 WSHSY and CDR2 SAAADI. V shed 8 bases and J shed 7 bases, with 15 bases lying between them. CDR3 sequence: CASLRGLGQPQHF. DNA of the CDR3: TGCGCCAGCCTAAGGGGGTTGGGACAGCCCCAGCATTTT.

The J gene is TRBJ1-1, the V gene TRBV6-1, with a possible D match to TRBD1 (6 bases). Trimming cost V 7 bases and J 5 bases, with 11 bases left between them. This CDR3 region has 12 residues. Germline-derived CDR1 and CDR2 are MNHNS and SASEGT. CDR3 in amino acids: CASIEGVTEAFF. The DNA for the CDR3 is TGTGCCAGCATCGAGGGGGTAACTGAAGCTTTCTTT.

V is TRBV11-2 and J is TRBJ2-7; a weak D match, TRBD2 (5 bases). Germline CDR1 reads SGHAT; CDR2 reads FQNNGV. CDR3 length: 16 residues. The ends were cut back, 3 bases at V and 4 bases at J, with 19 bases in the middle. The DNA of the CDR3 is TGTGCCAGCAGCTTTATAAGAACCGAAGGACTTTACGAGCAGTACTTC. The encoded protein is CASSFIRTEGLYEQYF.

This clone occurred once. The J gene is TRBJ2-7, the V gene TRBV21-1; TRBD2 reflects the table's D call only, with no check against the DNA. TRBV21-1 constitutes a pseudogene. CDR3 length: 19 amino acids. This CDR3 is CASSKIGTSGTLSLYEQYF. DNA for the CDR3: TGTGCCAGCAGCAAAATCGGGACTAGCGGGACTTTGTCATTATACGAGCAGTACTTC.

This chain joins TRBV27 and TRBJ2-3; TRBD1 agrees at 9 bases. Germline assignment: CDR1 MNHEY and CDR2 SMNVEV (reference sequence). The CDR3 is made up of 15 amino acids. V trimming: 3 bases; J trimming: 3 bases; junction bases outside the gene matches: 4. The CDR3 DNA is TGTGCCAGCAGTTTGGGGGACAGGGCAACAGATACGCAGTATTTT. Residues: CASSLGDRATDTQYF.

The V gene is TRBV4-3, the J gene TRBJ1-1, with 7 bases matching TRBD1. The V gene end was trimmed by 2 bases and the J gene end by 2 bases; junction bases not matched to a gene: 11. CDR3 length equals 17 residues. Germline V lookup: CDR1 LGHNA, CDR2 YSLEER. CDR3 region: CASSQPTDRWPNTEAFF. The DNA of the CDR3 is TGCGCCAGCAGCCAACCAACGGACAGGTGGCCTAACACTGAAGCTTTCTTT.

The chain combines TRBV7-9 with TRBJ1-1, with D perhaps TRBD1 (5 bases). Trimming shortened V by 5 bases and J by 0 bases, and 13 bases separated the two germline ends. The CDR3 is 15 residues long. CDR1 is SEHNR and CDR2 is FQNEAQ in the germline V gene (reference sequence). The CDR3 is CASSRGKKMNTEAFF. CDR3 DNA sequence: TGTGCCAGCAGCCGGGGGAAGAAAATGAACACTGAAGCTTTCTTT.

V and J are TRBV7-9 and TRBJ2-1; unclear D gene. The CDR3 has 12 residues. CDR1 is SEHNR, CDR2 FQNEAQ, per germline (reference sequence). V lost 4 bases and J 3 bases, leaving 4 bases between the germline ends. The chain's CDR3 is CASSSVYNEQFF. The DNA of the CDR3 is TGTGCCAGCAGCTCCGTCTACAATGAGCAGTTCTTC.

The genes are TRBV27 and TRBJ2-3; 9 bases map to TRBD2. Trimming removed 3 bases from V and 7 bases from J; junction bases left unmatched: 8. The CDR3 is 15 amino acids. Germline-derived CDR1 and CDR2 are MNHEY and SMNVEV (reference sequence). The CDR3 is CASSFIPSGVNTQYF. The DNA of the CDR3 is TGTGCCAGCAGTTTTATTCCTAGCGGGGTCAATACGCAGTATTTT.

This chain links TRBV10-3 with TRBJ2-5, with 10 bases matching TRBD1. There are 16 residues in the CDR3. CDR1 and CDR2 from the germline V gene are ENHRY and SYGVKD. V was clipped by 2 bases and J by 4 bases; unmatched bases: 7. CDR3 sequence (DNA): TGTGCCATCAGTGAGGGACAGGGGGACGTTGGAGAGACCCAGTACTTC. Encoded protein: CAISEGQGDVGETQYF.

The chain has TRBV28 and TRBJ2-5; weak D call: TRBD2 (5 bases). V was clipped by 5 bases and J by 2 bases, with 21 bases between them. The CDR3 loop spans 17 amino acids. Germline CDR1 is MDHEN and CDR2 is SYDVKM. In nucleotides, the CDR3 is TGTGCCAGCAGTACTCTAGAAGGGCAACTAGGACAAGAGACCCAGTACTTC. Amino acids: CASSTLEGQLGQETQYF.

The rearrangement links TRBV29-1 to TRBJ2-7, with 7 bases fitting TRBD1. Germline V gene lookup returns CDR1 SQVTM and CDR2 ANQGSEA. V trimming: 6 bases; J trimming: 0 bases; junction bases outside the gene matches: 5. This CDR3 has 13 residues. The CDR3 reads CSVVWTGSYEQYF. The CDR3 region has the DNA TGCAGCGTGGTGTGGACAGGCTCCTACGAGCAGTACTTC.

The chain combines TRBV7-8 with TRBJ2-5, with D hard to call. The assigned J gene may be wrong: the sequence end matches TRBJ2-7 better. This CDR3 is 15 amino acids long. Germline loops: CDR1 SGHVS, CDR2 FQNEAQ. The CDR3 nucleotides are TGTGCCAGCAGCTTAGAGGTCAGCCCTTCCTACGAGCAGTACTTC. Its protein product is CASSLEVSPSYEQYF.

The chain joins TRBV7-9 to TRBJ1-1; D perhaps matches TRBD1 (6 bases). V was pared by 5 bases and J by 2 bases, with 15 bases between. This CDR3 region has 15 residues. Germline V gene lookup returns CDR1 SEHNR and CDR2 FQNEAQ (reference sequence). CDR3 residues: CASSKTGTPNTEAFF. The CDR3 DNA reads TGTGCCAGCAGCAAAACCGGGACACCAAACACTGAAGCTTTCTTT.

This chain joins TRBV27 and TRBJ2-7; possibly TRBD1 for D (5 bases). V lost 6 bases and J lost 7, with 10 bases in between. CDR1 is MNHEY and CDR2 is SMNVEV in the germline V gene (reference sequence). The CDR3 runs to 11 residues. The CDR3 loop reads CASSRQGEQYF. The CDR3 nucleotides are TGTGCCAGCAGCCGCCAGGGTGAGCAGTACTTC.

The rearrangement links TRBV10-1 to TRBJ2-3; possible D gene TRBD2, 6 bases. Germline CDR1 is WNHNN and CDR2 is SYGVQD (reference sequence). V was shortened by 6 bases and J by 6 bases, with 13 bases between the two germline ends. CDR3 length: 13 amino acids. The CDR3 DNA reads TGCGCCAGCAGCCTCCGGGACTTTGATACGCAGTATTTT. It specifies CASSLRDFDTQYF.

The chain is built from TRBV4-1 and TRBJ1-1; D gene uncertain. Per the germline V gene, CDR1 is MGHRA and CDR2 is YSYEKL. V was pared by 4 bases and J by 3 bases, with 12 bases between. This CDR3 has 14 residues. The CDR3 nucleotides are TGCGCCAGCAGCCCCAGGACGGTTGACACTGAAGCTTTCTTT. This gives the protein CASSPRTVDTEAFF.

The chain uses TRBV4-3 and TRBJ1-1; perhaps TRBD1 as D (6 bases). This CDR3 is built from 16 residues. V lost 0 bases to trimming and J lost 0 bases, with 11 bases between them. Germline V gene lookup returns CDR1 LGHNA and CDR2 YSLEER. The CDR3, as DNA: TGCGCCAGCAGCCAAGACGCTAGGGGGATGAACACTGAAGCTTTCTTT. Its translation is CASSQDARGMNTEAFF.

J is TRBJ1-3 and V is TRBV7-6, with no clear D. The CDR3 loop spans 14 amino acids. Trimming cost V 4 bases and J 0 bases, with 7 bases left between them. Per germline, CDR1 SGHVS and CDR2 FNYEAQ. CDR3 protein: CASSSISSGNTIYF. DNA of the CDR3: TGTGCCAGCAGCTCCATCAGCTCTGGAAACACCATATATTTT.

This clone was seen only a few times. The V call is TRBV14, the J call TRBJ1-5; no clear D gene. The CDR3 runs to 12 residues. CDR1 is SGHDN and CDR2 is FVKESK in the germline V gene. Trimming removed 1 base from V and 7 bases from J, with 5 bases in between. CDR3 DNA sequence: TGTGCCAGCAGCCAAGGGGAACAGCCCCAGCATTTT. Translating gives CASSQGEQPQHF.